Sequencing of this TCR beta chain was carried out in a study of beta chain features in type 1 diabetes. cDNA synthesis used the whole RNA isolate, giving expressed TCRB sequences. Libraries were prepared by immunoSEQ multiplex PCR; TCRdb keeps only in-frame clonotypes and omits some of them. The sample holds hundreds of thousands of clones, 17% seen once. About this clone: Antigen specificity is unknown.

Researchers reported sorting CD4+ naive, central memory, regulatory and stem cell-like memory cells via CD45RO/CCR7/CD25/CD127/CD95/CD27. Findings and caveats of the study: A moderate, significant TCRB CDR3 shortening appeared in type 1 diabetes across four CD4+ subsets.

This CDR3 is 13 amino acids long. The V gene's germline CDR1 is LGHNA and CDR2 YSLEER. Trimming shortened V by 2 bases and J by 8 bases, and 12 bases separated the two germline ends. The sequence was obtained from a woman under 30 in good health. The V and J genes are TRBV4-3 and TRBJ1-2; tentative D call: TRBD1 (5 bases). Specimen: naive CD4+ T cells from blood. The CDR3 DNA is TGCGCCAGCAGCCAAACCTCAGGGAGAGGCTACACCTTC. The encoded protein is CASSQTSGRGYTF.